The 28 T cell receptor beta chains reported below all come from one sample, sequenced in a study of blood T cell repertoires in COVID-19. Assay used: immunoSEQ multiplex PCR; TCRdb lists only in-frame clones, some missing. The sample has hundreds of thousands of clones; 85% are singletons. The specimen was peripheral blood. These receptors all stem from a woman younger than 30 with acute or convalescent COVID-19.

The rearrangement joins TRBV5-1 to TRBJ1-2, with a possible D match to TRBD1 (5 bases). Between the trimmed V and J ends, which lost 1 base and 8 bases, there was a span of 15 bases. CDR3 size: 14 residues. Germline CDR1 SGHRS, CDR2 YFSETQ. For the CDR3, the DNA is TGCGCCAGCAGCTTGATACCAGGGTCGGAGGGCTACACCTTC. It specifies CASSLIPGSEGYTF.

The chain is built from TRBV7-9 and TRBJ2-7; a possible D gene is TRBD1 (8 bases). Deletions cut 6 bases from V and 6 bases from J, with 15 bases between. The CDR3 has 13 residues. Germline-derived CDR1 and CDR2 are SEHNR and FQNEAQ (reference sequence). The DNA of the CDR3 is TGTGCCAGCAGTCACAGGGGGGGTGGCGAGCAGTACTTC. It translates to CASSHRGGGEQYF.

The V call is TRBV6-5, the J call TRBJ2-7, with a weak D call TRBD2 (6 bases). Germline values: CDR1 MNHEY, CDR2 SVGAGI. The CDR3 length is 15 residues. V lost 0 bases and J 4 bases, leaving 13 bases between the germline ends. Here the CDR3 reads CASSYSRRGRYEQYF. In DNA form, the CDR3 reads TGTGCCAGCAGTTACTCTCGGCGGGGTCGATACGAGCAGTACTTC.

Turning to this clone: A much more abundant neighbour one base away suggests this may be a read error. The V gene is TRBV9, the J gene TRBJ1-3; 7 bases are a match to TRBD1. J lost 0 bases, V lost 3 bases, and 3 bases had no gene match. There are 15 residues in the CDR3. Germline CDR1 SGDLS, CDR2 YYNGEE. CDR3 DNA: TGTGCCAGCAGCGGGGCAGGGGGCTCTGGAAACACCATATATTTT. It specifies CASSGAGGSGNTIYF.

This clone occurred once. This chain connects TRBV9 to TRBJ2-7; 7 bases are shared with TRBD1. The CDR3 consists of 15 residues. With V trimmed by 0 bases and J by 2 bases, 5 bases remained unmatched. Germline assignment: CDR1 SGDLS and CDR2 YYNGEE. The CDR3 here is CASSVAFGQAYEQYF. CDR3 DNA sequence: TGTGCCAGCAGCGTAGCCTTCGGACAGGCCTACGAGCAGTACTTC.

The V call is TRBV6-1, the J call TRBJ1-3; no firm D call. CDR3 length equals 15 residues. The germline V gene encodes CDR1 MNHNS and CDR2 SASEGT. Trimming cost V 2 bases and J 2 bases, with 10 bases left between them. This CDR3 is CASSERVSTGNTIYF. CDR3 coding DNA: TGTGCCAGCAGTGAACGGGTGTCCACTGGAAACACCATATATTTT.

This clone was seen only a few times. The V call is TRBV2, the J call TRBJ1-2; 8 nucleotides match TRBD1. In germline, CDR1 is SNHLY, CDR2 FYNNEI. The CDR3 is 14 residues long. With 6 bases clipped from V and 2 bases from J, the junction kept 5 bases outside the gene matches. CDR3 DNA sequence: TGTGCCAGCAGCCCTGGACAGGGAAACTATGGCTACACCTTC. It encodes CASSPGQGNYGYTF.

CDR3 coding DNA: TGTGCCAGCAGCCCCCACCCCCGATACAGGGGGCTTATCCACGAGCAGTACTTC. Protein sequence: CASSPHPRYRGLIHEQYF. The V call is TRBV7-3, the J call TRBJ2-7; TRBD1 matches 9 bases. The V gene end was trimmed by 5 bases and the J gene end by 5 bases; junction bases not matched to a gene: 19. The CDR3 contains 18 residues. Per the germline V gene, CDR1 is SGHTA and CDR2 is FQGTGA.

The V call is TRBV3-1 (or the pseudogene TRBV3-2), the J call TRBJ2-3; 7 nucleotides agree with TRBD1. The V and J ends lost 0 bases and 0 bases, in that order; junction bases with no gene match: 6. The CDR3 spans 17 residues. CDR1 is LGHDT, CDR2 YNNKEL, per germline (reference sequence). CDR3 sequence (DNA): TGTGCCAGCAGCCAAGATGGGACAGCCTCTAGCACAGATACGCAGTATTTT. Its protein product is CASSQDGTASSTDTQYF.

V usage is TRBV6-5 and J usage is TRBJ1-5; 7 bases match TRBD1. This CDR3 has 15 amino acids. Germline CDR1 is MNHEY and CDR2 is SVGAGI. V shed 5 bases and J 0 bases; nucleotides not matched to a gene: 4. The CDR3 reads CASSPTGASNQPQHF. The CDR3 coding sequence is TGTGCCAGCAGTCCAACAGGGGCTAGCAATCAGCCCCAGCATTTT.

V is TRBV4-1 and J is TRBJ1-2; D perhaps matches TRBD1 (6 bases). CDR1 and CDR2 from the germline V gene are MGHRA and YSYEKL. This CDR3 contains 16 residues. V was pared by 3 bases and J by 0 bases, with 14 bases between. The CDR3 loop is CASSHPARTANYGYTF. For the CDR3, the DNA is TGCGCCAGCAGCCATCCTGCAAGGACAGCTAACTATGGCTACACCTTC.

This rearrangement joins TRBV19 to TRBJ1-4, with 8 bases that match TRBD1. The germline V gene has CDR1 LNHDA and CDR2 SQIVND (reference sequence). V was clipped by 0 bases and J by 6 bases; unmatched bases: 12. The length of the CDR3 is 18 residues. CDR3 DNA: TGTGCCAGTAGTATAGATCGGGCAGGGGGCGCTGGCCATGAAAAACTGTTTTTT. Its translation: CASSIDRAGGAGHEKLFF.

The CDR3 bases are TGTGCCAGCAGCGTAAGTTCTAGCATATTGGGAGATACGCAGTATTTT. Translation: CASSVSSSILGDTQYF. V gene TRBV9 combines with J gene TRBJ2-3; a possible D gene is TRBD2 (5 bases). The V end was cut by 1 base, the J end by 5 bases, with 17 bases between. Germline loops: CDR1 SGDLS, CDR2 YYNGEE. CDR3 length: 16 amino acids.

The chain links TRBV19 to TRBJ2-5; tentatively, D is TRBD2 (6 bases). The CDR3 consists of 13 residues. Per germline, CDR1 LNHDA and CDR2 SQIVND (reference sequence). The V end lost 3 bases, the J end lost 7 bases, and 12 bases lay between the germline ends. The CDR3 DNA reads TGTGCCAGTAGTATCCGACTAGAGGGGACCCAGTACTTC. It codes for CASSIRLEGTQYF.

This rearrangement joins TRBV5-1 to TRBJ2-5, with 11 nucleotides matching TRBD1. The J segment lost 2 bases and the V segment lost 4 bases, leaving 7 bases of the junction unmatched. The V gene's germline CDR1 is SGHRS and CDR2 YFSETQ. The CDR3 has 16 residues. This CDR3 is CASSPGDRGKQETQYF. In DNA form, the CDR3 reads TGCGCCAGCAGCCCCGGGGACAGGGGGAAACAAGAGACCCAGTACTTC.

The gene calls are TRBV30 and TRBJ1-5; D is unresolved. From germline, CDR1 is GTSNPN and CDR2 SVGIG (reference sequence). Trimming left V 6 bases short and J 0 bases short, with 6 bases between. This CDR3 is 12 amino acids long. CDR3 bases: TGTGCCTGCGAGATTAGCAATCAGCCCCAGCATTTT. It yields the protein CACEISNQPQHF.

The genes are TRBV2 and TRBJ2-3; 15 bases match TRBD2. Germline V gene lookup returns CDR1 SNHLY and CDR2 FYNNEI. There are 17 residues in the CDR3. J lost 4 bases, V lost 7 bases, and 9 bases had no gene match. The CDR3 DNA sequence: TGTGCCAGCACCCTTGGACTAGCGGGAGGGGGTGCAGATACGCAGTATTTT. It translates to CASTLGLAGGGADTQYF.

The V call is TRBV21-1, the J call TRBJ2-1; TRBD2 is the table's D call and was not checked against the DNA. TRBV21-1 represents a pseudogene. This CDR3 has 15 residues. CDR3 nucleotides: TGTGCCAGCAGCAAATGCGGAACGTCCTACAATGAGCAGTTCTTC. Translating it yields CASSKCGTSYNEQFF.

V and J are TRBV18 and TRBJ1-5, with a weak D call TRBD1 (6 bases). CDR3 length: 13 residues. Trimming cost V 6 bases and J 4 bases, with 10 bases left between them. Germline V gene data show CDR1 as KGHSH and CDR2 as LQKENI. The CDR3 sequence: CASSPDSNQPQHF. Written as DNA, the CDR3 is TGTGCCAGCTCCCCGGACAGTAATCAGCCCCAGCATTTT.

V gene TRBV2 combines with J gene TRBJ2-7, with 7 bases identical to TRBD1. The CDR3 spans 15 residues. CDR1 is SNHLY, CDR2 FYNNEI, per germline. V was pared by 5 bases and J by 0 bases, with 7 bases of the junction left unmatched. For the CDR3, the DNA is TGTGCCAGCAGTCGACAGGGTTCGAGCTCCTACGAGCAGTACTTC. It yields the protein CASSRQGSSSYEQYF. The full variable domain, completed using reference TRBV2 and TRBJ2-7, is EPEVTQTPSHQVTQMGQEVILRCVPISNHLYFYWYRQILGQKVEFLVSFYNNEISEKSEIFDDQFSVERPDGSNFTLKIRSTKLEDSAMYFCASSRQGSSSYEQYFGPGTRLTVT.

The chain recombines TRBV3-1 (or the pseudogene TRBV3-2) with TRBJ2-7; 11 bases are shared with TRBD2. With V trimmed by 5 bases and J by 2 bases, 8 bases remained unmatched. The CDR3 is 16 residues long. CDR1 and CDR2 from the germline V gene are LGHDT and YNNKEL (reference sequence). DNA for the CDR3: TGTGCCAGCAGCGTCCGCGGGGGACTAGCGGCCTACGAGCAGTACTTC. Translating it yields CASSVRGGLAAYEQYF.

The J gene is TRBJ1-2, the V gene TRBV5-5, with 11 bases identical to TRBD1. The CDR3 loop spans 16 amino acids. Trimming cost V 1 base and J 5 bases; bases outside gene matches: 7. Germline lookup yields CDR1 SGHKS and CDR2 YYEKEE (reference sequence). CDR3 in amino acids: CASSLQDRGPEYGYTF. The CDR3 bases are TGTGCCAGCAGCTTGCAGGACAGGGGGCCGGAGTATGGCTACACCTTC. Full variable domain (missing parts from reference TRBV5-5 and TRBJ1-2): DAGVTQSPTHLIKTRGQQVTLRCSPISGHKSVSWYQQVLGQGPQFIFQYYEKEERGRGNFPDRFSARQFPNYSSELNVNALLLGDSALYLCASSLQDRGPEYGYTFGSGTRLTVV.

This clone came up a few times. The rearrangement joins TRBV14 to TRBJ1-5; D ambiguous. Trimming removed 4 bases from V and 5 bases from J, with 12 bases in between. The CDR3 is 14 amino acids. The germline V gene encodes CDR1 SGHDN and CDR2 FVKESK. Here the CDR3 reads CASSPSGTDQPQHF. The CDR3 nucleotides are TGTGCCAGCAGCCCCTCCGGTACCGATCAGCCCCAGCATTTT.

The chain carries TRBV11-2 and TRBJ2-4; TRBD1 matches 7 bases. The CDR3 totals 18 residues. The ends lost 1 base at V and 4 bases at J; junction bases unmatched: 13. Germline-derived CDR1 and CDR2 are SGHAT and FQNNGV. CDR3 nucleotide sequence: TGTGCCAGCAGCTTAGGGGCGGGCAGGGGACAGCTAAAAAACATTCAGTACTTC. This gives the protein CASSLGAGRGQLKNIQYF.

This chain joins TRBV7-9 and TRBJ2-1, with D hard to call. The CDR3 loop spans 14 amino acids. V was pared by 0 bases and J by 4 bases, with 7 bases between. Germline CDR1 reads SEHNR; CDR2 reads FQNEAQ (reference sequence). CDR3 DNA sequence: TGTGCCAGCAGCTTAGCTACTCCGTACAATGAGCAGTTCTTC. Translating it yields CASSLATPYNEQFF. Supplemented by reference TRBV7-9 and TRBJ2-1, the full variable domain reads DTGVSQNPRHKITKRGQNVTFRCDPISEHNRLYWYRQTLGQGPEFLTYFQNEAQLEKSRLLSDRFSAERPKGSFSTLEIQRTEQGDSAMYLCASSLATPYNEQFFGPGTRLTVL.

The V gene is TRBV19, the J gene TRBJ1-2; tentatively, D is TRBD1 (5 bases). Deletions cut 3 bases from V and 8 bases from J, with 16 bases between. The V gene's germline CDR1 is LNHDA and CDR2 SQIVND (reference sequence). This CDR3 comprises 14 residues. The CDR3 nucleotides are TGTGCCAGTAGTATTCGAGCACAGGTAGTAGGCTACACCTTC. Its translation: CASSIRAQVVGYTF.

This clone has just one count. The J gene is TRBJ2-1, the V gene TRBV7-9, with unresolved D. CDR1 and CDR2 from the germline V gene are SEHNR and FQNEAQ (reference sequence). Trimming cost V 5 bases and J 7 bases, with 21 bases left between them. There are 16 residues in the CDR3. The CDR3 DNA is TGTGCCAGCAGCCCTGACACCTCCATTCGTTTTAATGAGCAGTTCTTC. Encoded protein: CASSPDTSIRFNEQFF.

The chain links TRBV5-1 to TRBJ1-5; D possibly corresponds to TRBD1 (6 bases). The germline V gene encodes CDR1 SGHRS and CDR2 YFSETQ. The CDR3 runs 12 residues. V lost 8 bases and J lost 5, with 11 bases in between. The CDR3 DNA sequence: TGCGCCAGGAGGGGGTCAGATCAGCCCCAGCATTTT. Encoded protein: CARRGSDQPQHF.